The 12 T cell receptor beta chains below were found in one sample sequenced in a study of T cell responses to AZD1222 COVID-19 vaccine. Repertoires were generated with immunoSEQ multiplex PCR, while TCRdb's copy carries only in-frame clones and drops some. The sample consists of about 130,000 clones, around 94% of them appearing once. This material consisted of peripheral blood, taken on day 0 of AZD1222 vaccination. These receptors were obtained from an adult in good health.

In its sample, this clone was seen once. The chain's CDR3 is CASSLSRGEDGYTF. The CDR3, as DNA: TGTGCCAGCAGCTTATCAAGAGGCGAGGATGGCTACACCTTC. The chain has TRBV11-2 and TRBJ1-2; D is unresolved. There are 14 residues in the CDR3. The V end lost 2 bases, the J end lost 6 bases, and 13 bases lay between the germline ends. Germline assignment: CDR1 SGHAT and CDR2 FQNNGV. The full variable domain, rest sourced from reference TRBV11-2 and TRBJ1-2, is EAGVAQSPRYKIIEKRQSVAFWCNPISGHATLYWYQQILGQGPKLLIQFQNNGVVDDSQLPKDRFSAERLKGVDSTLKIQPAKLEDSAVYLCASSLSRGEDGYTFGSGTRLTVV.

This clone was observed once. The chain is built from TRBV14 and TRBJ2-5, with 11 nucleotides matching TRBD2. The V gene end was trimmed by 5 bases and the J gene end by 4 bases; junction bases not matched to a gene: 3. This CDR3 is 14 amino acids long. The V gene's germline CDR1 is SGHDN and CDR2 FVKESK. CDR3 amino acids: CASSSLAGVETQYF. The CDR3 nucleotides read TGTGCCAGCAGCTCACTAGCGGGAGTAGAGACCCAGTACTTC.

The chain combines TRBV2 with TRBJ2-7, with 16 bases lining up with TRBD2. The CDR3 has 17 residues. The V and J ends lost 5 bases and 2 bases, in that order; junction bases with no gene match: 6. Germline loops: CDR1 SNHLY, CDR2 FYNNEI. The CDR3 sequence is CASSPSGTSGRAYEQYF. The CDR3 nucleotides are TGTGCCAGCAGTCCCTCGGGGACTAGCGGGAGGGCCTACGAGCAGTACTTC.

V is TRBV19 and J is TRBJ1-1; 8 bases fit TRBD1. CDR1 and CDR2 (germline): LNHDA, SQIVND (reference sequence). The CDR3 runs to 15 residues. The trim removed 6 bases at V and 5 bases at J, leaving 11 bases unmatched. The CDR3 nucleotides read TGTGCCAGTAGCAATACACCAGGGGGCCAGACTGAAGCTTTCTTT. This codes for CASSNTPGGQTEAFF.

The chain employs TRBV5-5 and TRBJ1-2; D is undetermined. The CDR3 is 13 residues long. Germline V CDR1 and CDR2: SGHKS, YYEKEE (reference sequence). The ends were cut back, 0 bases at V and 2 bases at J, with 5 bases in the middle. CDR3 sequence reads: CASSLAENYGYTF. In DNA form, the CDR3 reads TGTGCCAGCAGCTTGGCCGAGAACTATGGCTACACCTTC.

The chain carries TRBV30 and TRBJ1-3; D not resolved. Germline V gene sequence: CDR1 GTSNPN, CDR2 SVGIG (reference sequence). Trimming took off 5 bases at V and 0 bases at J, with 8 bases between the two ends. CDR3 size: 13 residues. CDR3 protein: CAWFTLSGNTIYF. CDR3 DNA: TGTGCCTGGTTCACACTCTCTGGAAACACCATATATTTT.

J is TRBJ1-5 and V is TRBV27; 7 positions match TRBD1. This CDR3 has 14 amino acids. V lost 3 bases to trimming and J lost 1 base; unmatched junction nucleotides: 0. Germline-derived CDR1 and CDR2 are MNHEY and SMNVEV (reference sequence). CDR3 in amino acids: CASSLTGSNQPQHF. The DNA for the CDR3 is TGTGCCAGCAGTTTGACAGGGAGCAATCAGCCCCAGCATTTT.

The rearrangement links TRBV28 to TRBJ1-1; TRBD1 is a possible D gene (6 bases). The germline gives CDR1 MDHEN, CDR2 SYDVKM. The CDR3 runs 11 residues. Trimming removed 4 bases from V and 11 bases from J, with 11 bases in between. Written as DNA, the CDR3 is TGTGCCAGCAGTTCCAGGGGTACGGCTTTCTTT. This translates into CASSSRGTAFF.

CDR3 loop: CASTLGPTIANYGYTF. The CDR3 region has the DNA TGTGCCAGCACCTTGGGGCCGACAATAGCTAACTATGGCTACACCTTC. The rearrangement joins TRBV28 to TRBJ1-2; D possibly corresponds to TRBD1 (5 bases). Trimming stripped 7 bases from V and 0 bases from J, with 18 bases between. CDR3 length: 16 amino acids. Germline CDR1 and CDR2: MDHEN and SYDVKM.

J is TRBJ2-3 and V is TRBV5-1; D perhaps matches TRBD2 (6 bases). Germline V gene lookup returns CDR1 SGHRS and CDR2 YFSETQ. Trimming stripped 4 bases from V and 1 base from J, with 19 bases between. The CDR3 is made up of 17 amino acids. The CDR3 DNA reads TGCGCCAGCAGCAATGGAGGGACCCGTGATCGCACAGATACGCAGTATTTT. This sequence encodes CASSNGGTRDRTDTQYF.

This chain uses TRBV24-1 with TRBJ1-5; tentative D call: TRBD1 (6 bases). Trimming cost V 8 bases and J 1 base, with 14 bases left between them. Germline CDR1 reads KGHDR; CDR2 reads SFDVKD. The CDR3 is made up of 15 amino acids. CDR3 region: CATINRVMSNQPQHF. In nucleotides, the CDR3 is TGTGCCACCATTAACAGGGTAATGAGCAATCAGCCCCAGCATTTT.

This rearrangement joins TRBV3-1 (or the pseudogene TRBV3-2) to TRBJ2-1; D is tentatively TRBD1 or TRBD2 (5 bases each). The germline CDR1 and CDR2 sequences are LGHDT and YNNKEL (reference sequence). The ends were cut back, 5 bases at V and 4 bases at J, with 15 bases in the middle. The CDR3 has 15 residues. CDR3: CASSFTGTPYNEQFF. The CDR3 bases are TGTGCCAGCAGCTTTACGGGGACCCCGTACAATGAGCAGTTCTTC.